A single sample gave rise to the 15 T cell receptor beta chains below, sequenced in a study of blood T cell repertoires in COVID-19 (dated by TCRdb to 2020 to 2022). Libraries came from the immunoSEQ multiplex PCR assay. Entries here come from immuneACCESS through TCRdb and include only in-frame sequences with V and J called. Some clones fail to appear in such tables; in the studies checked, an unresolved V gene covers under half of the shortfall, and the cause of the remainder is unknown. The sample yields more than 80,000 clones; roughly nine tenths were counted once. About 1.5% of the sample lies in the top ten. Source material: peripheral blood. All receptors come from a human donor with active COVID-19. The donor label of this sample is uncertain.

The CDR3 sequence is CALPRDRDSEAFF. CDR3 nucleotide sequence: TGTGCCCTTCCTAGGGACAGGGACTCTGAAGCTTTCTTT. The rearrangement joins TRBV6-5 to TRBJ1-1, with 9 nucleotides matching TRBD1. The CDR3 is 13 residues long. CDR1 and CDR2 (germline): MNHEY, SVGAGI. Losses at the gene ends were 11 bases for V and 6 bases for J; bases not matched to a gene: 10.

This clone was counted a single time. The chain couples TRBV7-9 to TRBJ2-5; TRBD2 might be the D (5 bases). Looked up from germline, CDR1 is SEHNR and CDR2 is FQNEAQ (reference sequence). V shed 1 base and J shed 4 bases, with 7 bases lying between them. CDR3 length: 13 amino acids. The CDR3 here is CASSLVGVETQYF. In DNA, the CDR3 is TGTGCCAGCAGCTTAGTCGGGGTAGAGACCCAGTACTTC.

The chain joins TRBV27 to TRBJ2-7, with a weak D call TRBD1 (5 bases). CDR3 length: 15 residues. V was clipped by 2 bases and J by 5 bases, with 16 bases between them. CDR1 and CDR2 from the germline V gene are MNHEY and SMNVEV (reference sequence). CDR3 residues: CASSLGQGESDEQYF. Written as DNA, the CDR3 is TGTGCCAGCAGTTTAGGGCAGGGTGAGTCCGACGAGCAGTACTTC.

The CDR3 DNA reads as TGTGCCAGCTCACCTAACCCCCCCGAGGGCCAGTACTTC. Translating gives CASSPNPPEGQYF. This chain uses TRBV18 with TRBJ2-5; weak D call: TRBD2 (5 bases). The V gene lost 3 bases and the J gene lost 10 bases, with 15 bases spanning the gap. CDR1 and CDR2 from the germline V gene are KGHSH and LQKENI. This CDR3 has 13 amino acids.

The chain recombines TRBV10-3 with TRBJ1-5; the match to TRBD1 covers 9 bases. The V and J ends lost 10 bases and 6 bases, in that order; junction bases with no gene match: 7. CDR3 size: 13 residues. CDR1 and CDR2 from the germline V gene are ENHRY and SYGVKD. The CDR3 bases are TGTGCCACGTCGGACAGGGGCAGTCAGCCCCAGCATTTT. This encodes CATSDRGSQPQHF.

The J gene is TRBJ1-2, the V gene TRBV4-3, with TRBD1 as a possible D gene (6 bases). CDR1 is LGHNA and CDR2 is YSLEER in the germline V gene. V lost 0 bases to trimming and J lost 7 bases, with 18 bases between them. The CDR3 runs to 16 residues. CDR3 residues: CASSQDLWGTGSGYTF. The CDR3 region has the DNA TGCGCCAGCAGCCAAGATCTATGGGGAACAGGGTCTGGCTACACCTTC.

The V call is TRBV27, the J call TRBJ1-1, with TRBD1 matching over 7 bases. The CDR3 has 17 residues. V lost 2 bases, J lost 0 bases, and 9 bases stayed unmatched. Germline V gene data show CDR1 as MNHEY and CDR2 as SMNVEV (reference sequence). CDR3 sequence: CASSLTRDSLMNTEAFF. DNA for the CDR3: TGTGCCAGCAGTTTAACACGGGACAGCCTTATGAACACTGAAGCTTTCTTT.

The chain is built from TRBV7-8 and TRBJ1-1; D is possibly TRBD1 (5 bases). The germline V gene has CDR1 SGHVS and CDR2 FQNEAQ. This CDR3 is built from 13 residues. V lost 5 bases and J 14 bases, leaving 21 bases between the germline ends. CDR3 in amino acids: CASSGAESGRFFF. The CDR3 region has the DNA TGTGCCAGCAGCGGGGCTGAATCCGGGAGGTTCTTCTTT. Variable domain in full (rest from reference TRBV7-8 and TRBJ1-1): GAGVSQSPRYKVAKRGQDVALRCDPISGHVSLFWYQQALGQGPEFLTYFQNEAQLDKSGLPSDRFFAERPEGSVSTLKIQRTQQEDSAVYLCASSGAESGRFFFGQGTRLTVV.

This clone occurred once. The rearrangement joins TRBV5-1 to TRBJ1-2; unclear D gene. V lost 1 base and J 0 bases, leaving 16 bases between the germline ends. Germline assignment: CDR1 SGHRS and CDR2 YFSETQ. The CDR3 has 17 residues. This CDR3 is CASSLRQASEANYGYTF. CDR3 in DNA: TGCGCCAGCAGCTTGAGGCAGGCGTCAGAAGCTAACTATGGCTACACCTTC.

The chain combines TRBV7-2 with TRBJ2-3, with 9 nucleotides matching TRBD2. The CDR3 covers 16 residues. CDR1 SGHTA and CDR2 FQGNSA come from the germline V gene. V shed 5 bases and J 2 bases; nucleotides not matched to a gene: 8. The CDR3 loop is CASSLLAGGHTDTQYF. DNA for the CDR3: TGTGCCAGCAGCCTCTTGGCGGGGGGGCACACAGATACGCAGTATTTT.

The V gene is TRBV6-2 or TRBV6-3, the J gene TRBJ2-7, with TRBD1 as a possible D gene (5 bases). CDR3 length equals 14 residues. Deletions cut 6 bases from V and 3 bases from J, with 15 bases between. Germline CDR1 is MNHEY and CDR2 is SVGEGT. CDR3 in amino acids: CASSSIDSFYEQYF. The CDR3 bases are TGTGCCAGCAGCTCGATCGACAGCTTCTACGAGCAGTACTTC.

The chain couples TRBV5-1 to TRBJ2-1, with 9 bases identical to TRBD2. Germline lookup yields CDR1 SGHRS and CDR2 YFSETQ. The CDR3 length is 14 residues. Unmatched junction bases numbered 3, after V lost 7 bases and J lost 1 base. CDR3 sequence: CASGTSGSYNEQFF. CDR3 DNA sequence: TGCGCCAGCGGCACTAGCGGGTCCTACAATGAGCAGTTCTTC.

This chain links TRBV7-9 with TRBJ1-5, with D perhaps TRBD1 (6 bases). CDR1 and CDR2 (germline): SEHNR, FQNEAQ (reference sequence). This CDR3 region has 15 residues. The V gene lost 5 bases and the J gene lost 6 bases, with 17 bases spanning the gap. In nucleotides, the CDR3 is TGTGCCAGCAGCCCTGGCACAGGGTGGGGTCAGCCCCAGCATTTT. The encoded protein is CASSPGTGWGQPQHF.

The rearrangement joins TRBV9 to TRBJ1-2, with TRBD1 as a possible D gene (6 bases). The germline V and J ends were trimmed by 0 bases and 1 base, with 16 bases remaining between them. The germline gives CDR1 SGDLS, CDR2 YYNGEE. The CDR3 is 17 residues long. The CDR3 nucleotides are TGTGCCAGCAGCGTAGACCCCTCCAGGGGCCTTAACTATGGCTACACCTTC. Amino acid sequence: CASSVDPSRGLNYGYTF.

The chain couples TRBV28 to TRBJ2-1, with D perhaps TRBD2 (6 bases). CDR3 size: 13 residues. CDR1 is MDHEN and CDR2 is SYDVKM in the germline V gene. Trimming pared 6 bases from V and 4 bases from J, leaving 10 bases between. The CDR3 loop reads CASRNSGYNEQFF. The CDR3 coding sequence is TGTGCCAGCAGAAATAGCGGATACAATGAGCAGTTCTTC.